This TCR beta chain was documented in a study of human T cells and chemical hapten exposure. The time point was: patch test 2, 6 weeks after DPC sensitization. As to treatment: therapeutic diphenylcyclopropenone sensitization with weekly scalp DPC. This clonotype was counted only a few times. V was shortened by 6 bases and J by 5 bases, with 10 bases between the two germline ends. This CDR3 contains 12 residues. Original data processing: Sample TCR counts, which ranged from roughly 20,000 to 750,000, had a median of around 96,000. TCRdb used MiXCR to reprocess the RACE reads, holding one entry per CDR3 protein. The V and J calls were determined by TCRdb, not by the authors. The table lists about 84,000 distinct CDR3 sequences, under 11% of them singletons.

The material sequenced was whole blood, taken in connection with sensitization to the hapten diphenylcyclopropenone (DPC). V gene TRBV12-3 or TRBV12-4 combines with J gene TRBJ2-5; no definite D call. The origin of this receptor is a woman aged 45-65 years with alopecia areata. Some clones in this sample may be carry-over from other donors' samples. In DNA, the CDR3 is TGTGCCAGCAGCCTAATAACGGAGACCCAGTACTTC. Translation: CASSLITETQYF.